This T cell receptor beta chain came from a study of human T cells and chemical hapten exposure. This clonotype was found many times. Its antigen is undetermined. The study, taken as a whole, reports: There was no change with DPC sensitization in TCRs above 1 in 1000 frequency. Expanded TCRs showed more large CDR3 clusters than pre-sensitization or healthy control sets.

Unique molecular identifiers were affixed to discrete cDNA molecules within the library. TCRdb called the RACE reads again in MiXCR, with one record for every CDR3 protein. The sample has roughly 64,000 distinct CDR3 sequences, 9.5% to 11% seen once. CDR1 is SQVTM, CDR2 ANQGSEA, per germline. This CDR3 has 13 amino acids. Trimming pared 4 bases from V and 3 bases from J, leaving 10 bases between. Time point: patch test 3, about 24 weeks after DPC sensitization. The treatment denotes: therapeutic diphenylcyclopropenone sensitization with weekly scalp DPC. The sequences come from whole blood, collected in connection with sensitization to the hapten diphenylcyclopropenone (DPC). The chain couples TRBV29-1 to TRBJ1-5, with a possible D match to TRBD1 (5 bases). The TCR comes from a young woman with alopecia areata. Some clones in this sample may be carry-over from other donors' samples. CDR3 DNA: TGCAGCGTTGCCCAGGACAACAATCAGCCCCAGCATTTT. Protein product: CSVAQDNNQPQHF.